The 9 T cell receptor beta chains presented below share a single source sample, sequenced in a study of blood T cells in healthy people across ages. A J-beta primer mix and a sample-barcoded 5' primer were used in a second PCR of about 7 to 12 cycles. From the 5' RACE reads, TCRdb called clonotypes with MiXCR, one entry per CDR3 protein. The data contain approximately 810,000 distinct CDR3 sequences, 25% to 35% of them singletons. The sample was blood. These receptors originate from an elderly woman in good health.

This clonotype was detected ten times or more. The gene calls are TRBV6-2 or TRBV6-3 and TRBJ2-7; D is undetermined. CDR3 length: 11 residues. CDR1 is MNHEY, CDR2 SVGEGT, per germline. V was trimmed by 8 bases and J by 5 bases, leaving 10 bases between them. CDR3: CASSPNHEQYF. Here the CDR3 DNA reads TGTGCCAGCTCTCCCAACCACGAGCAGTACTTC.

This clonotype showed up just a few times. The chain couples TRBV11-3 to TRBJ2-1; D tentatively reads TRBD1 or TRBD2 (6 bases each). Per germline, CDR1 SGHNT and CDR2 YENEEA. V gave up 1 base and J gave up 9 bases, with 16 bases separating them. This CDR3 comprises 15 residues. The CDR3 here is CASSLVSGGRSEQFF. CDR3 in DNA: TGTGCCAGCAGCTTAGTGTCCGGGGGCCGGAGTGAGCAGTTCTTC.

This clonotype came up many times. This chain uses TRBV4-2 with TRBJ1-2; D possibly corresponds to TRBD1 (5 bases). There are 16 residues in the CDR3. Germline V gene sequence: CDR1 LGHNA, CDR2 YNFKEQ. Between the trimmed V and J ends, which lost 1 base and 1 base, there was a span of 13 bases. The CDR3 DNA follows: TGTGCCAGCAGCCAAGGAACAGGATACTATAACTATGGCTACACCTTC. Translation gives CASSQGTGYYNYGYTF.

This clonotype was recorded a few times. The CDR3 here is CASSAGQGGREQYF. CDR3 coding DNA: TGTGCCAGCAGTGCGGGACAGGGGGGACGCGAGCAGTACTTC. The chain joins TRBV12-3 or TRBV12-4 to TRBJ2-7; 11 bases agree with TRBD1. This CDR3 comprises 14 residues. Trimming cost V 5 bases and J 6 bases; bases outside gene matches: 6.

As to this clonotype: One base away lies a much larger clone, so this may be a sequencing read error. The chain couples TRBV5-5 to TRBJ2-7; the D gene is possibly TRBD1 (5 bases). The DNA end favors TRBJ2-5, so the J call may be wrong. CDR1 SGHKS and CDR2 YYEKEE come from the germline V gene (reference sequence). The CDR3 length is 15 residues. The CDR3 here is CASSLDRRSETTQYF. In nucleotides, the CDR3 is TGTGCCAGCAGCTTGGACAGGCGAAGTGAGACGACCCAGTACTTC.

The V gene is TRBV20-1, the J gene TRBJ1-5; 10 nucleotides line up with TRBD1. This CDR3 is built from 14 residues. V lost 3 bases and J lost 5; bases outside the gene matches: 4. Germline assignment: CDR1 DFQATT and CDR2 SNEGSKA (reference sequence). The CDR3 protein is CSASGTGAYQPQHF. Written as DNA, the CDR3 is TGCAGTGCTAGCGGGACAGGGGCTTATCAGCCCCAGCATTTT.

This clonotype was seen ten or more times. In DNA, the CDR3 is TGTGCCAGCAGCTCGGGACAGGGCCTCAGGGTGGGCGAGCAGTACTTC. This gives the protein CASSSGQGLRVGEQYF. The rearrangement joins TRBV7-2 to TRBJ2-7; 9 positions match TRBD1. V was pared by 4 bases and J by 6 bases, with 13 bases of the junction left unmatched. CDR3 length equals 16 residues. Germline values: CDR1 SGHTA, CDR2 FQGNSA.

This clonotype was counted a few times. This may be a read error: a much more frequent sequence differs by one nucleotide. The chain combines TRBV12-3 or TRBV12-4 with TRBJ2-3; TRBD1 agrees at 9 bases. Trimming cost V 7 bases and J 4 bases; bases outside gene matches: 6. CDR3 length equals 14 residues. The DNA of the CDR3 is TGTGCCAGCACCCTGGGACAGGGCGCAGATACGCAGTATTTT. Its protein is CASTLGQGADTQYF.

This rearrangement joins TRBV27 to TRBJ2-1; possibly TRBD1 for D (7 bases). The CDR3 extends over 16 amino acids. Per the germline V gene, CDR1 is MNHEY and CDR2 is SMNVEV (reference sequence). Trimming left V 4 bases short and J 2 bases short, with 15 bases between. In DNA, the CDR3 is TGTGCCAGCAGTTCCAGGGGGGCAGGAACCTACAATGAGCAGTTCTTC. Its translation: CASSSRGAGTYNEQFF.